This note documents a single T cell receptor (beta chain) sequence. Its antigen is undetermined. Each TCR cDNA molecule bore a unique molecular identifier. Each CDR3 protein gets one entry after TCRdb re-called the 5' RACE reads with MiXCR. The sample consists of several thousand distinct CDR3 sequences, roughly 12% of them appearing once. This sample was taken from a study of spatial heterogeneity in lung cancer. Regarding the study as a whole: It was found that expanded intratumoral alpha and beta TCR counts tracked tumor mutation counts. Coverage of tumor T cells was estimated at approximately 7% for alpha chains and 13% to 15% for beta chains.

This CDR3 contains 13 residues. Trimming took off 7 bases at V and 1 base at J, with 7 bases between the two ends. Germline V CDR1 and CDR2: SNHLY, FYNNEI. The time point was: sample taken at primary tumor resection. The sequence was collected from a male donor with early-stage non-small cell lung cancer. The chain uses TRBV2 and TRBJ2-2, with a weak D call TRBD1 (5 bases). The source material was lung tumor tissue, sampled at surgery. The CDR3 spells CASKQENTGELFF. The CDR3 DNA reads as TGTGCCAGCAAACAGGAGAACACCGGGGAGCTGTTTTTT.